This T cell receptor beta chain was captured by sequencing in a study of cytomegalovirus exposure and HLA in healthy donors. Whole-study findings and limits: Rates of TCR association differed by HLA locus in a later analysis, with DRB1 highest and HLA-C lowest. There were 150 to 200 TCR beta chains listed as cytomegalovirus-associated.

A note on this clone: Its antigen is currently unknown.

J lost 1 base, V lost 1 base, and 0 bases had no gene match. CDR3 length equals 14 residues. Germline V gives CDR1 SGHNT, CDR2 YENEEA. Everyone who donated was a healthy bone marrow donor. Both 60 Vbeta primers and 13 Jbeta primers went into the PCR. Using immunoSEQ multiplex PCR, the repertoire was profiled, and TCRdb retains in-frame clones only, with some absent. Among approximately 140,000 clones, about two thirds were seen once, and the ten largest hold over 2%. The clonotype originates from an older woman in good health and CMV-seropositive. The J gene is TRBJ1-1, the V gene TRBV11-3, with 7 positions matching TRBD1. The specimen sequenced was PBMCs. The CDR3 is CASSLGQGNTEAFF. The CDR3 region has the DNA TGTGCCAGCAGCTTAGGACAGGGGAACACTGAAGCTTTCTTT.